What follows describes a single T cell receptor (beta chain). Its target is not known. The CDR3 covers 15 residues. The germline V gene has CDR1 LGHDT and CDR2 YNNKEL (reference sequence). After removal of 5 bases from V and 4 bases from J, the junction contained 10 bases not matched to a gene. The sample originates from a study of T cell responses to AZD1222 COVID-19 vaccine. Findings and limits, study-wide: Repertoire sampling occurred only after the peak T cell response.

The data were produced by immunoSEQ multiplex PCR, yet TCRdb's version contains in-frame clones alone and is incomplete. The sample lists 100,000 to 150,000 clones, 90% to 95% seen once, with about 2.7% in the top ten. This chain connects TRBV3-1 (or the pseudogene TRBV3-2) to TRBJ1-1, with 7 bases matching TRBD1. The source is an adult in good health. The source was peripheral blood, collected on day 0 of AZD1222 vaccination. CDR3 sequence (DNA): TGTGCCAGCAGCGCAAGATATTACAGGGGCACTGAAGCTTTCTTT. Residues: CASSARYYRGTEAFF.